This entry concerns a single T cell receptor beta chain. Its antigen is undetermined. The CDR3 contains 10 residues. Germline-derived CDR1 and CDR2 are SQVTM and ANQGSEA. Trimming cost V 4 bases and J 9 bases, with 9 bases left between them. The source of the sample is a study of blood T cells in healthy people across ages. The study's findings and limits: The authors considered diversity estimates from one million T cells to be underestimates.

The authors ran a second PCR of 7 to 11 cycles using a sample-barcoded 5' primer and a J-beta primer mix. The authors tagged each cDNA molecule using a template-switch adaptor with 12 random nucleotides. Each CDR3 protein is one row after TCRdb ran MiXCR on the 5' RACE reads. The sample consists of roughly 1,500,000 distinct CDR3 sequences, roughly 40% of them appearing once. The chain combines TRBV29-1 with TRBJ1-2; tentative D call: TRBD1 (6 bases). This sequence was found in a woman aged 18-30 years in good health. Material: blood. The CDR3 nucleotides are TGCAGCGTTGCCCGGGACAGCTACACCTTC. Translation gives CSVARDSYTF.